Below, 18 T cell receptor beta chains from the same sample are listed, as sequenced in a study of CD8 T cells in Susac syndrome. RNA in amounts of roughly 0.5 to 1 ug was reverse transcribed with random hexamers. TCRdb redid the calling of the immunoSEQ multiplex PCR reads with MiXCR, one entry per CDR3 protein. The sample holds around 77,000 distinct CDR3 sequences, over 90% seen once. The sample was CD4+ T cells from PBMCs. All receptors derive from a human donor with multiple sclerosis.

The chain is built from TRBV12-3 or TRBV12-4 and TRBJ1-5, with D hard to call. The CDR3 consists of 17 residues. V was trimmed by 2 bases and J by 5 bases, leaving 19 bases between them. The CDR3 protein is CASSLRVTSSSHQPQHF. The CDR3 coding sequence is TGTGCCAGCAGTTTACGGGTCACGTCATCTTCTCATCAGCCCCAGCATTTT.

CDR3 sequence reads: CASSLDPTGETQYF. The CDR3 DNA sequence: TGTGCCAGCAGCTTAGATCCCACAGGGGAGACCCAGTACTTC. The chain has TRBV11-3 and TRBJ2-5, with D possibly matching TRBD1 (6 bases). The CDR3 runs 14 residues. Trimming left V 0 bases short and J 5 bases short, with 10 bases between. Germline lookup yields CDR1 SGHNT and CDR2 YENEEA. The variable domain in full, with the rest retrieved from reference TRBV11-3 and TRBJ2-5, is EAGVVQSPRYKIIEKKQPVAFWCNPISGHNTLYWYLQNLGQGPELLIRYENEEAVDDSQLPKDRFSAERLKGVDSTLKIQPAELGDSAVYLCASSLDPTGETQYFGPGTRLLVL.

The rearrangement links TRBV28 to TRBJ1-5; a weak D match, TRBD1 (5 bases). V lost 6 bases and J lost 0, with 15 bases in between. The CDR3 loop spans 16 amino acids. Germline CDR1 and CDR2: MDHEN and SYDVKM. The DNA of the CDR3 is TGTGCCAGCAGCTGGGGGTCAGGACTTAGCAATCAGCCCCAGCATTTT. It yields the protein CASSWGSGLSNQPQHF.

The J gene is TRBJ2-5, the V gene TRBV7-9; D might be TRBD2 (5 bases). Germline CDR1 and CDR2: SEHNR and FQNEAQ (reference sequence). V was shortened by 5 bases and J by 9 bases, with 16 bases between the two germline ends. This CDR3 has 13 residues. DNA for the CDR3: TGTGCCAGCAGCCCACTAGGTTTCCTTGCCCAGTACTTC. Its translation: CASSPLGFLAQYF.

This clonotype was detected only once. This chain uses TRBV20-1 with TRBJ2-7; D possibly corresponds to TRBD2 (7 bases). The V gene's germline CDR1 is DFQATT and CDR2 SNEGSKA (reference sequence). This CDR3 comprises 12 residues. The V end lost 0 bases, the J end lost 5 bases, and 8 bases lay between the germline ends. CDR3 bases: TGCAGTGCTAGAGAGGGGGGGCACGAGCAGTACTTC. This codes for CSAREGGHEQYF.

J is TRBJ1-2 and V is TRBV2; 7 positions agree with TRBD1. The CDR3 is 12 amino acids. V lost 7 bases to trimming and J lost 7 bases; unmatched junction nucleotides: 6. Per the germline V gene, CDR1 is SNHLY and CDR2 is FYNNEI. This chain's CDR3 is CASIIGQAGYTF. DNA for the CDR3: TGTGCCAGCATAATAGGACAGGCTGGCTACACCTTC.

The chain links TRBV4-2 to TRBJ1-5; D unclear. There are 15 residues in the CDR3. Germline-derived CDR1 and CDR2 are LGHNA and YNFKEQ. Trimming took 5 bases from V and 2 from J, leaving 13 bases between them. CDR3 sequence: CASSRDAWGNQPQHF. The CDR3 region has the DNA TGTGCCAGCAGCAGAGACGCTTGGGGCAATCAGCCCCAGCATTTT.

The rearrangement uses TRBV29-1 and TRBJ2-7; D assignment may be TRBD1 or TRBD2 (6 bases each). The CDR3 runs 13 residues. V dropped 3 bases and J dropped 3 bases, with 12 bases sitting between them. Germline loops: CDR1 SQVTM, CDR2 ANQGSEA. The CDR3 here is CSVEQGRRYEQYF. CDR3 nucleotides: TGCAGCGTTGAGCAGGGGAGGCGCTACGAGCAGTACTTC.

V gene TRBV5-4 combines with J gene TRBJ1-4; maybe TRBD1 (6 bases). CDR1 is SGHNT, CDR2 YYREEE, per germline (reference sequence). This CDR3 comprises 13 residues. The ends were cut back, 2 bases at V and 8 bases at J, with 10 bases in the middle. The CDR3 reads CASSFDRREKLFF. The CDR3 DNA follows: TGTGCCAGCAGCTTTGACAGGCGGGAAAAACTGTTTTTT.

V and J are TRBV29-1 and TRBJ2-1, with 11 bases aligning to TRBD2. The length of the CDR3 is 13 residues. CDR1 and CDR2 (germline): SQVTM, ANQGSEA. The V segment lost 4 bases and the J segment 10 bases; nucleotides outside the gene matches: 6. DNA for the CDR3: TGCAGCGTTGTGGTGACTAGCGGGGCGGAGCAGTTCTTC. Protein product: CSVVVTSGAEQFF.

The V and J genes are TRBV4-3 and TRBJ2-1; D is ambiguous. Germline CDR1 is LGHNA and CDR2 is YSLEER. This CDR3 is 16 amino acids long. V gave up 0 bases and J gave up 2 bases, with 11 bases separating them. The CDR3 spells CASSQEALGAYNEQFF. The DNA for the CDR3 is TGCGCCAGCAGCCAAGAGGCCCTGGGCGCCTACAATGAGCAGTTCTTC.

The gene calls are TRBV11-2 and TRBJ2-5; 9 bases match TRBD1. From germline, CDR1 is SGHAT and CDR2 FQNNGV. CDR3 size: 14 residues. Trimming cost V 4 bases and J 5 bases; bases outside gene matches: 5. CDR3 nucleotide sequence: TGTGCCAGCAGCTCTTCACAGGGGGCCGAGACCCAGTACTTC. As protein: CASSSSQGAETQYF.

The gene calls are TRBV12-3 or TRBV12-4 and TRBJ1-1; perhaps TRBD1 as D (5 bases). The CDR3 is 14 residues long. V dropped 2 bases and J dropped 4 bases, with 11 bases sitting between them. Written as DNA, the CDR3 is TGTGCCAGCAGTTTACAGGGCTTGAGCACTGAAGCTTTCTTT. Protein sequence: CASSLQGLSTEAFF.

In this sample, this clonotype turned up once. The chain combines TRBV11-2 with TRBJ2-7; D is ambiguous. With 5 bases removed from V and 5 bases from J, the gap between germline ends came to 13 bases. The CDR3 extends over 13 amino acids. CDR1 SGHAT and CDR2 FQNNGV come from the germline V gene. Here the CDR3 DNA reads TGTGCCAGCAGCCAAAATTTGGGGAACGAGCAGTACTTC. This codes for CASSQNLGNEQYF. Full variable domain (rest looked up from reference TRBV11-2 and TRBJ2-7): EAGVAQSPRYKIIEKRQSVAFWCNPISGHATLYWYQQILGQGPKLLIQFQNNGVVDDSQLPKDRFSAERLKGVDSTLKIQPAKLEDSAVYLCASSQNLGNEQYFGPGTRLTVT.

The CDR3 region is CSAPGWGTVNSPLHF. The DNA for the CDR3 is TGCAGTGCTCCCGGGTGGGGGACAGTTAATTCACCCCTCCACTTT. This rearrangement joins TRBV20-1 to TRBJ1-6; 7 bases map to TRBD1. Germline assignment: CDR1 DFQATT and CDR2 SNEGSKA (reference sequence). V lost 5 bases and J lost 6; bases outside the gene matches: 10. This CDR3 contains 15 residues.

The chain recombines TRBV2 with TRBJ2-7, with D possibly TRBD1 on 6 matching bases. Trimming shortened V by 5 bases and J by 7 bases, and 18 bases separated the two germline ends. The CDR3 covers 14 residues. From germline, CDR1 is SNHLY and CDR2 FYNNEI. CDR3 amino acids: CASSRDTGAEEQYF. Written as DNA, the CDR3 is TGTGCCAGCAGTAGGGACACTGGGGCGGAAGAGCAGTACTTC.

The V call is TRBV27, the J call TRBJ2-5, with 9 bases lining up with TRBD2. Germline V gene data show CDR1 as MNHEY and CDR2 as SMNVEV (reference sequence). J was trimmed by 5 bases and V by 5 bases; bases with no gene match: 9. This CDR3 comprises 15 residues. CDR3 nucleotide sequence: TGTGCCAGCAGTCTCCGGAGCGGGGGGCAGGAGACCCAGTACTTC. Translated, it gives CASSLRSGGQETQYF.

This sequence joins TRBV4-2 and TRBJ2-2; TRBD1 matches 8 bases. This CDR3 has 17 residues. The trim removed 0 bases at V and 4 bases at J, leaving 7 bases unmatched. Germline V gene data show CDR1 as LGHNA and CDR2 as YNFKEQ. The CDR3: CASSQESGQVFTGELFF. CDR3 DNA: TGTGCCAGCAGCCAAGAATCGGGACAGGTTTTCACCGGGGAGCTGTTTTTT.